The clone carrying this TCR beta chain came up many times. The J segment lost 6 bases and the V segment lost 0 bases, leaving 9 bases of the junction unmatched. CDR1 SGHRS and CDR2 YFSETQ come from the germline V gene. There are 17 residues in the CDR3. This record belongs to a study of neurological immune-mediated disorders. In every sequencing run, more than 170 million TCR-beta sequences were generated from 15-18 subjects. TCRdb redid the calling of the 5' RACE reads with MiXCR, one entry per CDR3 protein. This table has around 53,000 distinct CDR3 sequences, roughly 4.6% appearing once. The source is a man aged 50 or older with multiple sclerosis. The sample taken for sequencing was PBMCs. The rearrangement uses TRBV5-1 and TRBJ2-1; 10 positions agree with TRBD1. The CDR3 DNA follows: TGCGCCAGCAGCTTGGCCGGACAGGGGGAGAAGGGCAATGAGCAGTTCTTC. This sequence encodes CASSLAGQGEKGNEQFF.